The 10 T cell receptor beta chains below come from one sample, sequenced in a study of blood T cell repertoires in COVID-19. Clones were read by immunoSEQ multiplex PCR, and TCRdb kept only the in-frame ones, dropping some. The sample includes over 200,000 clones, 80% to 90% of them seen just once. Sequenced input: PBMCs or T cells enriched from blood (not recorded which). These receptors all stem from a man between 18 and 29 years old who had recovered from COVID-19.

V usage is TRBV3-1 (or the pseudogene TRBV3-2) and J usage is TRBJ2-1, with 14 bases aligning to TRBD2. Germline loops: CDR1 LGHDT, CDR2 YNNKEL (reference sequence). The CDR3 is 17 amino acids. With 3 bases clipped from V and 6 bases from J, the junction kept 7 bases outside the gene matches. The CDR3 sequence: CASSQGTGLAGANEQFF. CDR3 nucleotide sequence: TGTGCCAGCAGCCAGGGAACGGGACTAGCGGGGGCCAATGAGCAGTTCTTC.

This clone was seen a few times. The J gene is TRBJ1-1, the V gene TRBV6-1; 9 nucleotides align to TRBD1. CDR1 is MNHNS, CDR2 SASEGT, per germline. The J segment lost 5 bases and the V segment lost 1 base, leaving 5 bases of the junction unmatched. The CDR3 has 15 amino acids. This CDR3 reads CASSEEGTGRTEAFF. The CDR3 region has the DNA TGTGCCAGCAGTGAAGAGGGGACAGGGAGGACTGAAGCTTTCTTT.

This clone was detected a few times. The V gene is TRBV2, the J gene TRBJ1-4; maybe TRBD1 (6 bases). CDR1 is SNHLY, CDR2 FYNNEI, per germline. The CDR3 is 14 amino acids. V was cut by 4 bases and J by 8 bases, with 14 bases left in between. CDR3 DNA sequence: TGTGCCAGCAGTGCCACAGGGATGGAGGAAAAACTGTTTTTT. Translating gives CASSATGMEEKLFF.

The CDR3 DNA reads as TGTGCCACGGCCGGGACAGGCGAGGAGACCCAGTACTTC. Translated: CATAGTGEETQYF. The rearrangement links TRBV10-3 to TRBJ2-5, with 8 positions matching TRBD1. Germline CDR1 reads ENHRY; CDR2 reads SYGVKD. The CDR3 consists of 13 residues. With V trimmed by 10 bases and J by 5 bases, 9 bases remained unmatched.

The V and J genes are TRBV2 and TRBJ1-1; D gene unclear. Trimming left V 4 bases short and J 0 bases short, with 9 bases between. The CDR3 has 14 amino acids. Germline assignment: CDR1 SNHLY and CDR2 FYNNEI. The DNA for the CDR3 is TGTGCCAGCAGTGCAGCGAGTATGAACACTGAAGCTTTCTTT. It encodes CASSAASMNTEAFF.

This clone was seen a single time. The genes are TRBV7-9 and TRBJ1-2; D is uncertain. CDR1 is SEHNR, CDR2 FQNEAQ, per germline (reference sequence). V was clipped by 4 bases and J by 8 bases, with 11 bases between them. The CDR3 sequence is 12 residues long. The CDR3 loop is CASSYGGEGYTF. The CDR3 nucleotides read TGTGCCAGCAGCTACGGAGGTGAAGGCTACACCTTC.

The rearrangement links TRBV5-5 to TRBJ2-7, with TRBD2 matching over 7 bases. The length of the CDR3 is 14 residues. Per the germline V gene, CDR1 is SGHKS and CDR2 is YYEKEE (reference sequence). V lost 0 bases and J lost 9; bases outside the gene matches: 9. DNA for the CDR3: TGTGCCAGCAGCTTGGTTGGCAGTGGGGGGGTGCAGTACTTC. Encoded protein: CASSLVGSGGVQYF.

The gene calls are TRBV5-1 and TRBJ2-5; D unclear. V lost 7 bases to trimming and J lost 3 bases, with 4 bases between them. The CDR3 has 10 amino acids. Germline V gene data show CDR1 as SGHRS and CDR2 as YFSETQ. In DNA, the CDR3 is TGCGCCAGCGGAGAAGAGACCCAGTACTTC. This codes for CASGEETQYF.

The chain joins TRBV6-5 to TRBJ2-7, with 7 bases matching TRBD1. There are 14 residues in the CDR3. CDR1 and CDR2 (germline): MNHEY, SVGAGI. V shed 7 bases, J shed 0 bases, and the junction held 6 bases outside the gene matches. The chain's CDR3 is CASKQGPYSYEQYF. DNA for the CDR3: TGTGCCAGCAAACAGGGGCCTTACTCCTACGAGCAGTACTTC.

The rearrangement joins TRBV7-2 to TRBJ2-5; D possibly corresponds to TRBD2 (5 bases). This CDR3 is built from 13 residues. The V end lost 8 bases, the J end lost 5 bases, and 15 bases lay between the germline ends. Per germline, CDR1 SGHTA and CDR2 FQGNSA. CDR3 sequence (DNA): TGTGCCAGCGGCGCTACTAGGGTCGAGACCCAGTACTTC. Amino acid sequence: CASGATRVETQYF. The variable domain in full, completed from reference TRBV7-2 and TRBJ2-5, reads GAGVSQSPSNKVTEKGKDVELRCDPISGHTALYWYRQSLGQGLEFLIYFQGNSAPDKSGLPSDRFSAERTGGSVSTLTIQRTQQEDSAVYLCASGATRVETQYFGPGTRLLVL.